Following are 30 T cell receptor beta chains from one sample sequenced in a study of blood T cell repertoires in COVID-19. Data came from immunoSEQ multiplex PCR; TCRdb stores just in-frame clones and leaves some out. The sample shows around 150,000 clones, more than 60% of them seen only once. Sequencing was performed on peripheral blood. The receptors come from an older man with acute or convalescent COVID-19.

The chain couples TRBV6-5 to TRBJ2-2, with D perhaps TRBD2 (6 bases). V was shortened by 1 base and J by 6 bases, with 12 bases between the two germline ends. Germline loops: CDR1 MNHEY, CDR2 SVGAGI. The CDR3 spans 15 residues. CDR3 protein: CASSYWQAGPGELFF. The CDR3 bases are TGTGCCAGCAGTTACTGGCAGGCGGGACCCGGGGAGCTGTTTTTT.

V gene TRBV6-5 combines with J gene TRBJ2-7, with D possibly being TRBD2 (6 bases). This CDR3 region has 15 residues. Between the trimmed V and J ends, which lost 2 bases and 6 bases, there was a span of 17 bases. Germline CDR1 and CDR2: MNHEY and SVGAGI. CDR3 sequence (DNA): TGTGCCAGCAGTTACGGGGTCAGGAGGGTCGGCGAGCAGTACTTC. Protein sequence: CASSYGVRRVGEQYF.

The rearrangement joins TRBV2 to TRBJ1-4, with a weak D call TRBD1 (6 bases). Germline V gives CDR1 SNHLY, CDR2 FYNNEI. The length of the CDR3 is 17 residues. The V end lost 4 bases, the J end lost 4 bases, and 19 bases lay between the germline ends. The CDR3 DNA follows: TGTGCCAGCAGTGCGGGGGGGCCGGCCCTATATAATGAAAAACTGTTTTTT. This sequence encodes CASSAGGPALYNEKLFF.

The genes are TRBV7-2 and TRBJ2-7; 11 bases map to TRBD2. Germline CDR1 SGHTA, CDR2 FQGNSA. This CDR3 has 15 amino acids. V shed 5 bases, J shed 6 bases, and the junction held 9 bases outside the gene matches. The CDR3: CASSPPLAGVPEQYF. The CDR3 DNA reads TGTGCCAGCAGCCCTCCACTAGCGGGAGTCCCCGAGCAGTACTTC.

The V call is TRBV28, the J call TRBJ1-2; 10 nucleotides agree with TRBD1. CDR1 MDHEN and CDR2 SYDVKM come from the germline V gene. Trimming took 6 bases from V and 5 from J; bases not matched to a gene: 3. The CDR3 length is 13 residues. The CDR3 here is CASRPGQGYGYTF. The CDR3 bases are TGTGCCAGCAGGCCGGGACAGGGGTATGGCTACACCTTC.

J is TRBJ2-7 and V is TRBV7-8, with 12 bases fitting TRBD2. This CDR3 is built from 20 residues. Germline V gives CDR1 SGHVS, CDR2 FQNEAQ. Losses at the gene ends were 5 bases for V and 4 bases for J; bases not matched to a gene: 21. In DNA form, the CDR3 reads TGTGCCAGCAGCCGCTCCGTTGCAGGGGGCCTCGGGACTAGCGGGTACGAGCAGTACTTC. Translated: CASSRSVAGGLGTSGYEQYF. Combining the CDR3 with reference TRBV7-8 and TRBJ2-7 gives the whole variable domain GAGVSQSPRYKVAKRGQDVALRCDPISGHVSLFWYQQALGQGPEFLTYFQNEAQLDKSGLPSDRFFAERPEGSVSTLKIQRTQQEDSAVYLCASSRSVAGGLGTSGYEQYFGPGTRLTVT.

V and J are TRBV6-5 and TRBJ1-2, with a weak D call TRBD1 (5 bases). Germline CDR1 MNHEY, CDR2 SVGAGI. The V end lost 8 bases, the J end lost 0 bases, and 10 bases lay between the germline ends. The CDR3 totals 13 residues. Here the CDR3 reads CASSQAANYGYTF. The CDR3 DNA reads TGTGCCAGCTCACAGGCGGCTAACTATGGCTACACCTTC.

The rearrangement joins TRBV19 to TRBJ1-6; D is ambiguous. Trimming shortened V by 6 bases and J by 0 bases, and 6 bases separated the two germline ends. The CDR3 covers 14 residues. In germline, CDR1 is LNHDA, CDR2 SQIVND (reference sequence). This CDR3 reads CASRMSSYNSPLHF. CDR3 nucleotide sequence: TGTGCCAGTAGAATGAGCTCCTATAATTCACCCCTCCACTTT.

The chain is built from TRBV15 and TRBJ2-7; no clear D. CDR3 length equals 14 residues. Trimming left V 0 bases short and J 0 bases short, with 6 bases between. Germline-derived CDR1 and CDR2 are LNHNV and YYDKDF (reference sequence). CDR3 residues: CATSRDASSYEQYF. CDR3 nucleotide sequence: TGTGCCACCAGCAGAGACGCGTCCTCCTACGAGCAGTACTTC.

The J gene is TRBJ1-2, the V gene TRBV19; TRBD1 matches at 8 bases. The CDR3 spans 15 residues. With V trimmed by 0 bases and J by 8 bases, 8 bases remained unmatched. Germline CDR1 is LNHDA and CDR2 is SQIVND (reference sequence). Here the CDR3 reads CASSIEVRGPHGYTF. In DNA, the CDR3 is TGTGCCAGTAGTATAGAGGTCAGGGGGCCCCACGGCTACACCTTC.

V and J are TRBV5-1 and TRBJ2-3; 12 positions agree with TRBD2. From germline, CDR1 is SGHRS and CDR2 YFSETQ. The CDR3 spans 16 residues. The junction had 8 bases not matched to a gene; V was cut back by 4 bases and J by 5 bases. The CDR3: CASSPLGLAGGDTQYF. The CDR3 DNA is TGCGCCAGCAGCCCATTGGGACTAGCGGGCGGAGATACGCAGTATTTT. Supplemented by reference TRBV5-1 and TRBJ2-3, the full variable domain reads KAGVTQTPRYLIKTRGQQVTLSCSPISGHRSVSWYQQTPGQGLQFLFEYFSETQRNKGNFPGRFSGRQFSNSRSEMNVSTLELGDSALYLCASSPLGLAGGDTQYFGPGTRLTVL.

The chain combines TRBV5-6 with TRBJ2-5; TRBD1 matches at 9 bases. The CDR3 is 16 amino acids. V was pared by 4 bases and J by 5 bases, with 12 bases of the junction left unmatched. CDR1 is SGHDT, CDR2 YYEEEE, per germline. The CDR3 nucleotides read TGTGCCAGCAGCCGACCGGGACAGGGCTTGGGGGAGACCCAGTACTTC. It is translated as CASSRPGQGLGETQYF.

The chain links TRBV5-1 to TRBJ2-1; 7 nucleotides agree with TRBD1. The trim removed 4 bases at V and 7 bases at J, leaving 5 bases unmatched. Per germline, CDR1 SGHRS and CDR2 YFSETQ. The CDR3 runs to 13 residues. CDR3 nucleotide sequence: TGCGCCAGCAGCGGAGAGGGACAGAATGAGCAGTTCTTC. It codes for CASSGEGQNEQFF.

The chain employs TRBV6-4 and TRBJ1-1; 9 bases are a match to TRBD1. Germline trimming cut 6 bases from V and 3 bases from J; bases unmatched to any gene: 5. The CDR3 contains 14 residues. The V gene's germline CDR1 is MRHNA and CDR2 SNTAGT. The CDR3 region has the DNA TGTGCCAGCAGAACAGGGGGCTGGGACACTGAAGCTTTCTTT. It codes for CASRTGGWDTEAFF.

The chain recombines TRBV20-1 with TRBJ2-2, with TRBD2 matching over 7 bases. This CDR3 comprises 16 residues. Germline CDR1 is DFQATT and CDR2 is SNEGSKA (reference sequence). V lost 3 bases to trimming and J lost 5 bases; unmatched junction nucleotides: 12. The CDR3 sequence: CSASRRPGGGTGELFF. The CDR3 DNA follows: TGCAGTGCTAGTAGGAGACCGGGGGGAGGGACCGGGGAGCTGTTTTTT.

The chain recombines TRBV30 with TRBJ2-5, with a possible D match to TRBD2 (6 bases). Germline CDR1 and CDR2: GTSNPN and SVGIG (reference sequence). Trimming left V 3 bases short and J 2 bases short, with 10 bases between. The CDR3 has 13 amino acids. The CDR3, as DNA: TGTGCCTGGAGCAACGGGGGACAAGAGACCCAGTACTTC. It encodes CAWSNGGQETQYF. Drawing the rest from reference TRBV30 and TRBJ2-5, the complete variable domain is SQTIHQWPATLVQPVGSPLSLECTVEGTSNPNLYWYRQAAGRGLQLLFYSVGIGQISSEVPQNLSASRPQDRQFILSSKKLLLSDSGFYLCAWSNGGQETQYFGPGTRLLVL.

The chain links TRBV12-3 or TRBV12-4 to TRBJ1-1; D gene uncertain. Trimming left V 7 bases short and J 8 bases short, with 14 bases between. CDR3 length equals 12 residues. The DNA for the CDR3 is TGTGCCAGCACCCTGATGAGGCAAGAAGCTTTCTTT. Translating gives CASTLMRQEAFF.

This clone was detected a few times. This chain connects TRBV6-5 to TRBJ2-1; weak D call: TRBD1 (5 bases). The CDR3 covers 12 residues. V gave up 8 bases and J gave up 8 bases, with 13 bases separating them. The germline CDR1 and CDR2 sequences are MNHEY and SVGAGI. The CDR3, as DNA: TGTGCCAGCGGGGTCAGGGTCGATGAGCAGTTCTTC. It encodes CASGVRVDEQFF.

The chain joins TRBV18 to TRBJ2-4, with unresolved D. Germline assignment: CDR1 KGHSH and CDR2 LQKENI. The CDR3 extends over 13 amino acids. V was cut by 2 bases and J by 5 bases, with 7 bases left in between. CDR3 nucleotides: TGTGCCAGCTCACCAGACACAGAAAACATTCAGTACTTC. Residues: CASSPDTENIQYF.

The V gene is TRBV27, the J gene TRBJ1-2; tentatively, D is TRBD1 (6 bases). The V gene lost 6 bases and the J gene lost 3 bases, with 11 bases spanning the gap. This CDR3 has 13 amino acids. Germline-derived CDR1 and CDR2 are MNHEY and SMNVEV (reference sequence). The CDR3 coding sequence is TGTGCCAGCAGATCAACAGGGTACTATGGCTACACCTTC. Translation: CASRSTGYYGYTF.

The chain employs TRBV5-1 and TRBJ1-4, with no clear D. The CDR3 covers 14 residues. Germline-derived CDR1 and CDR2 are SGHRS and YFSETQ. V shed 0 bases and J shed 6 bases, with 9 bases lying between them. This CDR3 is CASSLDREHEKLFF. In nucleotides, the CDR3 is TGCGCCAGCAGCTTGGATAGGGAGCATGAAAAACTGTTTTTT.

The rearrangement uses TRBV19 and TRBJ1-6, with a possible D match to TRBD1 (6 bases). V was clipped by 3 bases and J by 2 bases, with 8 bases between them. Germline V gene data show CDR1 as LNHDA and CDR2 as SQIVND (reference sequence). CDR3 size: 15 residues. The CDR3 spells CASSIGQTYNSPLHF. CDR3 sequence (DNA): TGTGCCAGTAGTATCGGACAGACCTATAATTCACCCCTCCACTTT.

This clone was detected many times. The V call is TRBV6-5, the J call TRBJ2-7; TRBD2 matches at 10 bases. This CDR3 comprises 15 residues. Trimming took 2 bases from V and 6 from J; bases not matched to a gene: 7. CDR1 is MNHEY, CDR2 SVGAGI, per germline. The CDR3 nucleotides read TGTGCCAGCAGTTACATCCCCCGGACTAGCGGCGAGCAGTACTTC. This gives the protein CASSYIPRTSGEQYF.

CDR3 amino acids: CASSLGTMGHEQYF. The CDR3 DNA sequence: TGCGCCAGCAGCTTGGGGACAATGGGCCACGAGCAGTACTTC. This chain joins TRBV5-1 and TRBJ2-7; D may be TRBD1 (5 bases). V was shortened by 0 bases and J by 5 bases, with 12 bases between the two germline ends. CDR3 length equals 14 residues. CDR1 is SGHRS and CDR2 is YFSETQ in the germline V gene.

Here the CDR3 reads CASSIWSGSSGNTIYF. CDR3 DNA sequence: TGTGCCAGTAGTATATGGAGCGGCAGCTCTGGAAACACCATATATTTT. The chain carries TRBV19 and TRBJ1-3; D ambiguous. V was cut by 2 bases and J by 0 bases, with 11 bases left in between. The germline CDR1 and CDR2 sequences are LNHDA and SQIVND (reference sequence). The CDR3 has 16 amino acids.

The rearrangement joins TRBV5-5 to TRBJ1-2; 7 nucleotides agree with TRBD1. V dropped 4 bases and J dropped 2; count of bases not matched to a gene: 8. Germline V lookup: CDR1 SGHKS, CDR2 YYEKEE (reference sequence). The CDR3 is 15 residues long. CDR3 loop: CASSPTAGGNYGYTF. CDR3 coding DNA: TGTGCCAGCAGCCCGACGGCAGGGGGGAACTATGGCTACACCTTC.

The rearrangement uses TRBV19 and TRBJ2-6; TRBD2 is a possible D gene (6 bases). In germline, CDR1 is LNHDA, CDR2 SQIVND (reference sequence). The CDR3 length is 16 residues. The V gene lost 1 base and the J gene lost 1 base, with 8 bases spanning the gap. Written as DNA, the CDR3 is TGTGCCAGTAGTATAGCAGGAGGGTCTGGGGCCAACGTCCTGACTTTC. Its protein is CASSIAGGSGANVLTF.

V gene TRBV27 combines with J gene TRBJ1-1; 8 bases agree with TRBD1. CDR3 length: 15 amino acids. Germline lookup yields CDR1 MNHEY and CDR2 SMNVEV (reference sequence). The V gene end was trimmed by 3 bases and the J gene end by 5 bases; junction bases not matched to a gene: 8. The CDR3 nucleotides are TGTGCCAGCAGTTTGACAGGGGCCGCTCCGACTGAAGCTTTCTTT. As protein: CASSLTGAAPTEAFF.

This clone was observed a handful of times. The genes are TRBV21-1 and TRBJ2-2; TRBD1 is taken as the D call from the table, unchecked against the DNA. TRBV21-1 is tagged as a pseudogene. The CDR3 sequence is 15 residues long. This CDR3 reads CASSKRQGKPGELFF. CDR3 in DNA: TGTGCCAGCAGCAAAAGGCAGGGGAAGCCCGGGGAGCTGTTTTTT.

The chain has TRBV6-6 and TRBJ2-1; 11 positions match TRBD2. This CDR3 contains 15 residues. CDR1 MNHNY and CDR2 SVGAGI come from the germline V gene (reference sequence). With V trimmed by 4 bases and J by 3 bases, 2 bases remained unmatched. The CDR3 is CASSSGTSGYNEQFF. CDR3 in DNA: TGTGCCAGCAGTTCCGGGACTAGCGGCTACAATGAGCAGTTCTTC.